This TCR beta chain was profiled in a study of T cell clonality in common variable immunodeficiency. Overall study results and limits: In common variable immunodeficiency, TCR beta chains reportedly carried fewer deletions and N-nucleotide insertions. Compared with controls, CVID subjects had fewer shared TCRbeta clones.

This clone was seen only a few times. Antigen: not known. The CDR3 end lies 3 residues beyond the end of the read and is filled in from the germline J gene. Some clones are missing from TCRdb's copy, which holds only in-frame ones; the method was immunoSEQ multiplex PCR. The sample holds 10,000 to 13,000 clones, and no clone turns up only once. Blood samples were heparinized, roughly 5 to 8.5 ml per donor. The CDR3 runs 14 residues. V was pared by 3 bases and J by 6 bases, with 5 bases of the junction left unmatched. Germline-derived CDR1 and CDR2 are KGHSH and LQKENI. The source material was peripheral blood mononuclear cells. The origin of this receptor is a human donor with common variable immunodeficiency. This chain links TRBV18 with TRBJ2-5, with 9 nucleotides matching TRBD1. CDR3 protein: CASSPQDRGKTQYF. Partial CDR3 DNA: TGTGCCAGCTCACCCCAGGACAGGGGCAAGACC.